The T cell receptor (beta chain) described here comes from a study of glioma-infiltrating T cells after dendritic cell vaccination. As for the study in general: Dendritic cell vaccination trial patients had either newly diagnosed or recurrent glioblastoma. Autologous tumor lysate-pulsed dendritic cell vaccination was given between the early 2000s and the early 2010s.

Assay used: immunoSEQ multiplex PCR; TCRdb lists only in-frame clones, some missing. This table holds tens of thousands of clones, around 90% found once. CDR3 length: 13 residues. Germline-derived CDR1 and CDR2 are SEHNR and FQNEAQ (reference sequence). Trimming took off 5 bases at V and 0 bases at J, with 7 bases between the two ends. The study's findings and limits: Complete blood and tumor specimen sets were limited to few patients. Estimated pretreatment TIL content predicted outcome after dendritic cell vaccination.

Of note for this clone: The antigen remains unidentified.

The chain joins TRBV7-9 to TRBJ1-2; D is uncertain. The source is a human donor with glioblastoma. Source: blood, taken before dendritic cell vaccination. Here the CDR3 reads CASSHDTNYGYTF. The CDR3 DNA follows: TGTGCCAGCAGCCACGACACTAACTATGGCTACACCTTC.